The T cell receptor (beta chain) under discussion was sequenced for a study of blood T cell repertoires in COVID-19. V was cut by 3 bases and J by 1 base, with 12 bases left in between. This CDR3 contains 15 residues. Germline V gene sequence: CDR1 SEHNR, CDR2 FQNEAQ (reference sequence). How the authors handled the data: Reference gene primer amplification in the assay estimated nucleated cell counts. Repertoires were generated with immunoSEQ multiplex PCR, while TCRdb's copy carries only in-frame clones and drops some. V, J and clone size reflect that table, while D and trimming were determined from the DNA. The table has 100,000 to 150,000 clones, around nine tenths seen once. This clone has more than one count but fewer than ten.

The source of this sequence is a woman in her 50s who had recovered from COVID-19. The sequencing sample was made of PBMCs or T cells enriched from blood (not recorded which). The genes are TRBV7-9 and TRBJ1-1; D possibly corresponds to TRBD1 (5 bases). CDR3 in amino acids: CASSFVGPWNTEAFF. The DNA for the CDR3 is TGTGCCAGCAGCTTTGTGGGGCCTTGGAACACTGAAGCTTTCTTT.